This entry describes one T cell receptor beta chain. Its specificity is unknown. V was shortened by 1 base and J by 2 bases, with 15 bases between the two germline ends. CDR1 SGHRS and CDR2 YFSETQ come from the germline V gene. The CDR3 covers 16 residues. These data come from a study of cytomegalovirus exposure and HLA in healthy donors. PCR employed 60 Vbeta and 13 Jbeta primers. Some clones are missing from TCRdb's copy, which holds only in-frame ones; the method was immunoSEQ multiplex PCR. This sample's table has about 110,000 clones. Whole-study results and caveats: As a later analysis showed, a missense DCLRE1C variant was linked to trimming of TCR beta V- and J-genes. The authors considered a cluster of highly shared sequence variants likely to be a sequencing artifact.

Sequencing input: PBMCs. This receptor was identified in a man aged 18 to 29 in good health and CMV-seronegative. J is TRBJ1-1 and V is TRBV5-1, with a weak D call TRBD1 (5 bases). The CDR3 region has the DNA TGCGCCAGCAGCTTGCCAGGGTCAAACCCTAACACTGAAGCTTTCTTT. This encodes CASSLPGSNPNTEAFF.